This T cell receptor (beta chain) derives from a study of blood T cell repertoires in COVID-19. The wider study: Whether acute or convalescent, the COVID-19 samples came from the United States, Italy and Spain. T cells, B-cell-depleted T cells, or PBMCs provided the cDNA or gDNA that served as material.

This clone was observed once. All enrollees were roughly 18 to 90 years old and from 24 US areas. Data came from immunoSEQ multiplex PCR; TCRdb stores just in-frame clones and leaves some out. In the table there are around 300,000 clones, around 90% of which are singletons. The V segment lost 4 bases and the J segment 7 bases; nucleotides outside the gene matches: 6. Per the germline V gene, CDR1 is KGHDR and CDR2 is SFDVKD. CDR3 size: 14 residues. This receptor was identified in a woman aged 45 to 65 who had recovered from COVID-19. J is TRBJ2-1 and V is TRBV24-1; 7 bases map to TRBD2. Sequenced sample: PBMCs or T cells enriched from blood (not recorded which). The CDR3 is CATSESGTNNEQFF. The CDR3 nucleotides are TGTGCCACCAGTGAGTCCGGGACTAATAATGAGCAGTTCTTC.